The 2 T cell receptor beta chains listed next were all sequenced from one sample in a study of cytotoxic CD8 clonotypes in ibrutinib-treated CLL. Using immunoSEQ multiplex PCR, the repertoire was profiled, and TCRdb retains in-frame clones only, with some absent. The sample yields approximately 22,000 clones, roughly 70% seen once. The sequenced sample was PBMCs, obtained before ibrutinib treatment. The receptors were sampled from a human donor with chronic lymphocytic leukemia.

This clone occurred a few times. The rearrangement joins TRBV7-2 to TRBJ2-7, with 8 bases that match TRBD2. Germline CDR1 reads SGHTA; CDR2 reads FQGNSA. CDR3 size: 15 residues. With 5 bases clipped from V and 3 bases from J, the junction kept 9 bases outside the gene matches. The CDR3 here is CASSPQRERFYEQYF. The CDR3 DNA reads TGTGCCAGCAGCCCCCAGCGGGAGCGGTTCTACGAGCAGTACTTC.

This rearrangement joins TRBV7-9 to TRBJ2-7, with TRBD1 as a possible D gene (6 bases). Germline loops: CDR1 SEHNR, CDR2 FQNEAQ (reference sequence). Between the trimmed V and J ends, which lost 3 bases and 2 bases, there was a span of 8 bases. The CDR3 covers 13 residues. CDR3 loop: CASSFGTTYEQYF. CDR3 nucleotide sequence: TGTGCCAGCAGCTTCGGGACAACCTACGAGCAGTACTTC.